This entry describes one T cell receptor (beta chain). Clones were read by immunoSEQ multiplex PCR, and TCRdb kept only the in-frame ones, dropping some. The table has 33,000 or so clones, roughly 90% seen once. With 2 bases clipped from V and 7 bases from J, the junction kept 7 bases outside the gene matches. This CDR3 comprises 14 residues. CDR1 and CDR2 (germline): SGDLS, YYNGEE. This entry comes from a study of T cell changes during pregnancy in multiple sclerosis. The source of this sequence is a female donor in good health, enrolled as a control in a pregnancy study. The chain couples TRBV9 to TRBJ1-2; 8 bases line up with TRBD1. Material: peripheral blood, obtained in the third trimester of pregnancy. The DNA of the CDR3 is TGTGCCAGCAGCGTCGCCACGGACAGGGCTGGCTACACCTTC. It yields the protein CASSVATDRAGYTF.